This record concerns one TCR beta chain sequence. Its cognate antigen is unknown. This entry comes from a study of shared clonotypes between healthy human individuals. At the level of the study: The study drew on two women and three men aged 18 to 49 as donors.

Tens of millions of PBMCs went into genomic DNA for unsorted samples. Germline V gene lookup returns CDR1 KGHSH and CDR2 LQKENI. The ends lost 5 bases at V and 6 bases at J; junction bases unmatched: 10. CDR3 size: 15 residues. The authors split each subset's genomic DNA evenly across several immunoSEQ plates. Libraries were prepared by immunoSEQ multiplex PCR; TCRdb keeps only in-frame clonotypes and omits some of them. The profile shows 470,000 or so clones, approximately 82% of them singletons. General study results and limits: Sampling used blood alone; tissue repertoires probably differ.

This TCR was sampled from a woman in her 40s in good health. Some clones in this sample may be carry-over from other donors' samples. The sample consisted of PBMCs. V is TRBV18 and J is TRBJ2-1; 7 nucleotides match TRBD2. CDR3 sequence (DNA): TGTGCCAGCTCAGGGCGGGAGAACGTGGTCAATGAGCAGTTCTTC. It translates to CASSGRENVVNEQFF.